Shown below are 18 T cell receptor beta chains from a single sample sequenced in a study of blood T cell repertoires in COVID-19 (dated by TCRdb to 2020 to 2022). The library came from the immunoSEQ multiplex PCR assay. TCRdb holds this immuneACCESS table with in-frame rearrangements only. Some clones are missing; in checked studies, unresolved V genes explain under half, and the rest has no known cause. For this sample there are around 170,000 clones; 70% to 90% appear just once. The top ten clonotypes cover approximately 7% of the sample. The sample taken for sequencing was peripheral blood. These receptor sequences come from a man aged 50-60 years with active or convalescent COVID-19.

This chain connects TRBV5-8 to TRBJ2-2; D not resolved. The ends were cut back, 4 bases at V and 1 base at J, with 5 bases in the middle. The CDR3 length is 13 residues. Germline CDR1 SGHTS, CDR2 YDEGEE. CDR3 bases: TGTGCCAGCAGCGGGCAGAACACCGGGGAGCTGTTTTTT. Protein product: CASSGQNTGELFF.

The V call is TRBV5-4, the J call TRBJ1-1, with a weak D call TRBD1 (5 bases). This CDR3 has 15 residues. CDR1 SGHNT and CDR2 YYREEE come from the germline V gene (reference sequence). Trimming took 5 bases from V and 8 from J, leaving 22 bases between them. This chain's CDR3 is CASSSRGLVTPEAFF. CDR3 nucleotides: TGTGCCAGCAGTTCCCGGGGACTCGTAACGCCGGAAGCTTTCTTT.

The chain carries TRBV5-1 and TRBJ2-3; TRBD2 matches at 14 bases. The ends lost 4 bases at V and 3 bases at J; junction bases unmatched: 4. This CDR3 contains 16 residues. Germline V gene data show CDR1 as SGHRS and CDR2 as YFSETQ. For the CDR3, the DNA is TGCGCCAGCAGCAAGACTAGCGGGAGGGGTACAGATACGCAGTATTTT. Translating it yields CASSKTSGRGTDTQYF.

CDR3 residues: CASSSAGFYEQYF. CDR3 DNA sequence: TGTGCCAGCAGTTCGGCGGGTTTCTACGAGCAGTACTTC. V gene TRBV28 combines with J gene TRBJ2-7; weak D call: TRBD2 (5 bases). This CDR3 has 13 residues. From germline, CDR1 is MDHEN and CDR2 SYDVKM. V lost 4 bases and J lost 3, with 10 bases in between.

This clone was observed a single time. The CDR3 DNA follows: TGTGCCAGTAGGGGGGACAGTAATCAGCCCCAGCATTTT. Amino acid sequence: CASRGDSNQPQHF. The V gene is TRBV19, the J gene TRBJ1-5; 7 positions agree with TRBD1. J was trimmed by 4 bases and V by 6 bases; bases with no gene match: 3. The CDR3 is 13 amino acids. Germline CDR1 LNHDA, CDR2 SQIVND (reference sequence).

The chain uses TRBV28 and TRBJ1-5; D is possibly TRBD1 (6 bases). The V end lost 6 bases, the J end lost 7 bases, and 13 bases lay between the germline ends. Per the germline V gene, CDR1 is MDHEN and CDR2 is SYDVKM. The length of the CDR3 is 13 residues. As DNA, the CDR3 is TGTGCCAGCAGGAAACAGGGTTACCAGCCCCAGCATTTT. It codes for CASRKQGYQPQHF.

CDR3 residues: CASSLVPGARGEQYF. The CDR3 DNA reads as TGCGCCAGCAGCTTGGTTCCAGGAGCCCGAGGGGAGCAGTACTTC. The chain links TRBV5-1 to TRBJ2-7, with D tentatively TRBD2 (5 bases). The CDR3 length is 15 residues. V lost 0 bases to trimming and J lost 7 bases, with 17 bases between them. The germline V gene has CDR1 SGHRS and CDR2 YFSETQ.

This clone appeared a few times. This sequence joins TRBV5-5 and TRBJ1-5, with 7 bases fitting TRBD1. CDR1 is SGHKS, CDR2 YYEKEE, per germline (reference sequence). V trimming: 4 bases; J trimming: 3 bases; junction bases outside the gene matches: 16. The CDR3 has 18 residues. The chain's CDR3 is CASSKGPSAGGTNQPQHF. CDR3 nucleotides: TGTGCCAGCAGCAAGGGACCGTCGGCAGGGGGAACCAATCAGCCCCAGCATTTT.

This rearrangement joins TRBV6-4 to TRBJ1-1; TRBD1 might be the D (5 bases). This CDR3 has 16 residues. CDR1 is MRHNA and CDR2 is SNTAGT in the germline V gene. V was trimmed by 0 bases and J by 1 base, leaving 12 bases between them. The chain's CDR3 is CASSDSGGARNTEAFF. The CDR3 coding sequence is TGTGCCAGCAGTGACTCTGGTGGGGCGCGGAACACTGAAGCTTTCTTT.

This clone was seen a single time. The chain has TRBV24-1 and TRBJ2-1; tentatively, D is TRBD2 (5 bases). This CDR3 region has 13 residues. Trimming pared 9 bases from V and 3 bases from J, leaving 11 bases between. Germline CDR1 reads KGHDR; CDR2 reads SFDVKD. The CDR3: CATYLAGYNEQFF. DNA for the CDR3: TGTGCCACCTATCTGGCGGGCTACAATGAGCAGTTCTTC.

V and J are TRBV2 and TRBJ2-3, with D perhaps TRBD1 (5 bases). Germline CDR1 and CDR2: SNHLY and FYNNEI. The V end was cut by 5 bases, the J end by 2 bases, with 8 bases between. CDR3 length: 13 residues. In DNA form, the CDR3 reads TGTGCCAGCAGTCGAGGACACACAGATACGCAGTATTTT. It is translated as CASSRGHTDTQYF.

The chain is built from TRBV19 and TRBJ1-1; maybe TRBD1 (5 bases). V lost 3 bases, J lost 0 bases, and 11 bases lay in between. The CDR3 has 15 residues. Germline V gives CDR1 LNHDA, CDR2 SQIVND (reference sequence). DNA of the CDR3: TGTGCCAGTAGTATCCGGGCAGGGCTGAACACTGAAGCTTTCTTT. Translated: CASSIRAGLNTEAFF.

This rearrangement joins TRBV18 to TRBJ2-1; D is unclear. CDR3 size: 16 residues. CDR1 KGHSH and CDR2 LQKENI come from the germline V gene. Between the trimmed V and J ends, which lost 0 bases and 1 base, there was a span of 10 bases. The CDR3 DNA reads TGTGCCAGCTCACCACCCGGCGGTCCGTCCTACAATGAGCAGTTCTTC. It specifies CASSPPGGPSYNEQFF.

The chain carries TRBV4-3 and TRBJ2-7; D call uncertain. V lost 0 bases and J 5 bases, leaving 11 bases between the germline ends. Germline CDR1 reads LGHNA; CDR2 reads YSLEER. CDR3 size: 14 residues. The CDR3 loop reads CASSQDLERHEQYF. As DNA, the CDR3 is TGCGCCAGCAGCCAAGATCTTGAGAGGCACGAGCAGTACTTC.

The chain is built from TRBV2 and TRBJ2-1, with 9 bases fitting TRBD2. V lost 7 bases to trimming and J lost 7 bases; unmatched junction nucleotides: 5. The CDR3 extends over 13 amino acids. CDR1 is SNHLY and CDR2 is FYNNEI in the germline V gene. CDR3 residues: CASKSGRRNEQFF. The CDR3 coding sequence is TGTGCCAGCAAGAGCGGGAGGAGGAATGAGCAGTTCTTC.

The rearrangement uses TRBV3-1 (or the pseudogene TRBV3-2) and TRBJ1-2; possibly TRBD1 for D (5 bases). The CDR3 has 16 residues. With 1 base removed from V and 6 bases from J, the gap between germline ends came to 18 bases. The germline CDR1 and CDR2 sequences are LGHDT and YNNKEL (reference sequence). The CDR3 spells CASSQAGGRRSDGYTF. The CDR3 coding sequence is TGTGCCAGCAGCCAAGCTGGGGGGAGGAGATCGGATGGCTACACCTTC.

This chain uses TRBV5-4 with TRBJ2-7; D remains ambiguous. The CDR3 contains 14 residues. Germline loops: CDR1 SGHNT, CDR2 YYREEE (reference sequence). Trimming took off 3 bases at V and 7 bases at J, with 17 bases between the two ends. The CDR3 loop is CASSSGSQPGEQYF. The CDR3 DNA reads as TGTGCCAGCAGCTCCGGGTCGCAACCCGGGGAGCAGTACTTC. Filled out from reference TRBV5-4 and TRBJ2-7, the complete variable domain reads ETGVTQSPTHLIKTRGQQVTLRCSSQSGHNTVSWYQQALGQGPQFIFQYYREEENGRGNFPPRFSGLQFPNYSSELNVNALELDDSALYLCASSSGSQPGEQYFGPGTRLTVT.

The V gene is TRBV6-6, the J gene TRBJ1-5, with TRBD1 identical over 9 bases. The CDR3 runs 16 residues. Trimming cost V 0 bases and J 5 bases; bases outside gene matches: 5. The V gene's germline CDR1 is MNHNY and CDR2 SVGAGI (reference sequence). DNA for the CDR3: TGTGCCAGCAGTTACTCTTGGACAGGGGTGGATCAGCCCCAGCATTTT. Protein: CASSYSWTGVDQPQHF.